This T cell receptor (beta chain) is drawn from a study of blood T cell repertoires in COVID-19. This clone appeared once. The CDR3 extends over 16 amino acids. The V gene's germline CDR1 is KGHDR and CDR2 SFDVKD. The V gene end was trimmed by 0 bases and the J gene end by 5 bases; junction bases not matched to a gene: 5. Repertoires were generated with immunoSEQ multiplex PCR, while TCRdb's copy carries only in-frame clones and drops some. Of 270,000 or so clones listed, 65% to 90% were seen once; the top ten hold 13%. The chain combines TRBV24-1 with TRBJ2-2; 7 bases are a match to TRBD2. This TCR came from a human donor in a cohort sampled during active COVID-19. Sequencing input: peripheral blood. CDR3 DNA sequence: TGTGCCACCAGTGATTTGCAGGGAGGGTGGACCGGGGAGCTGTTTTTT. It specifies CATSDLQGGWTGELFF.